The 27 T cell receptor beta chains below were found in one sample sequenced in a study of cytomegalovirus exposure and HLA in healthy donors. The study ran its PCR with 60 Vbeta and 13 Jbeta primers. Some clones are missing from TCRdb's copy, which holds only in-frame ones; the method was immunoSEQ multiplex PCR. This sample carries 95,000 to 130,000 clones, approximately 80% of them seen once, and the ten largest clones take under 4%. Sequences were obtained from PBMCs. The receptors originated from a woman in her thirties in good health and CMV-seronegative.

For this clone: This is likely a read error, given that the CDR3 carries no conserved phenylalanine or tryptophan at its end. The chain uses TRBV5-6 and TRBJ2-7, with a tentative D call TRBD1 (5 bases). V gave up 2 bases and J gave up 0 bases, with 6 bases separating them. The CDR3 loop spans 13 amino acids. Germline-derived CDR1 and CDR2 are SGHDT and YYEEEE. CDR3 DNA sequence: TGTGCCAGCAGCTTTCAGGGCTCCTACGAGCAGTACCTC. Translation gives CASSFQGSYEQYL.

This chain uses TRBV4-3 with TRBJ1-2; D not resolved. V was clipped by 2 bases and J by 5 bases, with 15 bases between them. From germline, CDR1 is LGHNA and CDR2 YSLEER. The CDR3 covers 15 residues. This chain's CDR3 is CASSQTTEGGYGYTF. The CDR3 DNA reads TGCGCCAGCAGCCAAACAACCGAGGGAGGGTATGGCTACACCTTC.

This rearrangement joins TRBV19 to TRBJ1-1; tentative D call: TRBD1 (6 bases). This CDR3 spans 13 amino acids. V was pared by 10 bases and J by 1 base, with 13 bases between. Germline V gives CDR1 LNHDA, CDR2 SQIVND (reference sequence). CDR3 protein: CAIRGTSNTEAFF. Written as DNA, the CDR3 is TGTGCCATTAGGGGGACATCGAACACTGAAGCTTTCTTT.

This clone qualifies as medium-sized. DNA for the CDR3: TGCGCCAGCAGCCAAGATATCCTCTCTGGGGCCAACGTCCTGACTTTC. Translation gives CASSQDILSGANVLTF. The chain combines TRBV4-3 with TRBJ2-6; D is unresolved. Germline loops: CDR1 LGHNA, CDR2 YSLEER. The ends were cut back, 0 bases at V and 0 bases at J, with 6 bases in the middle. This CDR3 contains 16 residues.

The chain recombines TRBV28 with TRBJ2-7; D gene ambiguous. The V and J ends lost 1 base and 3 bases respectively, with 10 bases between them. This CDR3 has 14 residues. Germline-derived CDR1 and CDR2 are MDHEN and SYDVKM. This CDR3 reads CASSLSEPSYEQYF. In nucleotides, the CDR3 is TGTGCCAGCAGTTTATCCGAACCCAGCTACGAGCAGTACTTC.

This chain connects TRBV5-1 to TRBJ2-5, with 8 positions matching TRBD2. The germline V gene encodes CDR1 SGHRS and CDR2 YFSETQ. The CDR3 is 16 amino acids. After removal of 2 bases from V and 4 bases from J, the junction contained 10 bases not matched to a gene. CDR3 amino acids: CASSFLREARRETQYF. CDR3 DNA: TGCGCCAGCAGCTTTCTGCGGGAGGCGAGGAGAGAGACCCAGTACTTC.

The rearrangement uses TRBV11-2 and TRBJ2-1; 8 nucleotides agree with TRBD2. The junction had 12 bases not matched to a gene; V was cut back by 5 bases and J by 3 bases. Looked up from germline, CDR1 is SGHAT and CDR2 is FQNNGV. The CDR3 length is 17 residues. The CDR3 loop is CASSPARTLAGYNEQFF. The CDR3 DNA follows: TGTGCCAGCAGCCCCGCCCGGACTCTAGCGGGCTACAATGAGCAGTTCTTC.

This sequence joins TRBV5-1 and TRBJ2-1; D perhaps matches TRBD1 (6 bases). This CDR3 is built from 18 residues. Germline CDR1 SGHRS, CDR2 YFSETQ. Trimming took 4 bases from V and 3 from J, leaving 23 bases between them. CDR3: CASSTLKQRTDYYNEQFF. For the CDR3, the DNA is TGCGCCAGCAGCACTCTGAAGCAGCGGACAGACTACTACAATGAGCAGTTCTTC. Full variable domain (missing parts from reference TRBV5-1 and TRBJ2-1): KAGVTQTPRYLIKTRGQQVTLSCSPISGHRSVSWYQQTPGQGLQFLFEYFSETQRNKGNFPGRFSGRQFSNSRSEMNVSTLELGDSALYLCASSTLKQRTDYYNEQFFGPGTRLTVL.

The chain combines TRBV6-1 with TRBJ1-1; D call uncertain. The V end lost 7 bases, the J end lost 1 base, and 13 bases lay between the germline ends. In germline, CDR1 is MNHNS, CDR2 SASEGT. The CDR3 has 14 amino acids. The chain's CDR3 is CASTRLSGNTEAFF. The CDR3 DNA reads as TGTGCCAGCACTCGACTGAGTGGGAACACTGAAGCTTTCTTT.

J is TRBJ1-1 and V is TRBV6-6; D unclear. Trimming stripped 4 bases from V and 3 bases from J, with 9 bases between. This CDR3 is built from 13 residues. The germline gives CDR1 MNHNY, CDR2 SVGAGI (reference sequence). CDR3 DNA sequence: TGTGCCAGCAGTTCTACGTCTTACACTGAAGCTTTCTTT. Amino acids: CASSSTSYTEAFF.

The chain recombines TRBV5-4 with TRBJ2-5, with a weak D call TRBD2 (5 bases). CDR1 is SGHNT, CDR2 YYREEE, per germline (reference sequence). This CDR3 spans 15 amino acids. V gave up 2 bases and J gave up 0 bases, with 11 bases separating them. The CDR3 bases are TGTGCCAGCAGCTTCGGAATCGGGGACCAAGAGACCCAGTACTTC. Amino acid sequence: CASSFGIGDQETQYF.

The chain links TRBV2 to TRBJ1-5, with D uncertain. CDR3 length equals 13 residues. Germline V gene sequence: CDR1 SNHLY, CDR2 FYNNEI. With 3 bases removed from V and 11 bases from J, the gap between germline ends came to 14 bases. This CDR3 is CASSEGSLRSQHF. CDR3 nucleotides: TGTGCCAGCAGTGAGGGGAGCCTCCGGTCCCAGCATTTT.

The J gene is TRBJ2-5, the V gene TRBV5-4; tentative D call: TRBD1 (6 bases). The closer fit of TRBJ2-7 to the DNA end suggests the J call may be wrong. The CDR3 is 14 residues long. The germline gives CDR1 SGHNT, CDR2 YYREEE (reference sequence). CDR3 protein: CASSLAQGSYEQYF. In DNA form, the CDR3 reads TGTGCCAGCAGCTTGGCACAGGGCTCCTACGAGCAGTACTTC.

The CDR3 DNA reads as TGCGCCAGCAGCTTGCAGAATCAAGGACTAGCGGGATACACAGATACGCAGTATTTT. Translating gives CASSLQNQGLAGYTDTQYF. The chain joins TRBV5-1 to TRBJ2-3; 12 bases are shared with TRBD2. The V gene's germline CDR1 is SGHRS and CDR2 YFSETQ. Trimming removed 1 base from V and 2 bases from J; junction bases left unmatched: 11. The CDR3 contains 19 residues. The full variable domain, in which reference TRBV5-1 and TRBJ2-3 provide the parts outside the CDR3, is KAGVTQTPRYLIKTRGQQVTLSCSPISGHRSVSWYQQTPGQGLQFLFEYFSETQRNKGNFPGRFSGRQFSNSRSEMNVSTLELGDSALYLCASSLQNQGLAGYTDTQYFGPGTRLTVL.

The chain has TRBV30 and TRBJ2-1; TRBD2 matches 9 bases. The V gene's germline CDR1 is GTSNPN and CDR2 SVGIG (reference sequence). V was pared by 2 bases and J by 7 bases, with 9 bases of the junction left unmatched. The CDR3 sequence is 15 residues long. The CDR3 spells CAWSTGGRAGNEQFF. The CDR3 DNA sequence: TGTGCCTGGAGTACCGGCGGGAGGGCCGGGAATGAGCAGTTCTTC.

V is TRBV6-1 and J is TRBJ1-5, with 9 bases fitting TRBD1. This CDR3 comprises 15 residues. J gave up 12 bases and V 6 bases, and 15 bases lay outside the gene matches. Germline lookup yields CDR1 MNHNS and CDR2 SASEGT. In DNA, the CDR3 is TGTGCCAGCAGATTCTCCGGGACAGGGCCCCCGCGCCAGCATTTT. Its translation is CASRFSGTGPPRQHF.

The table lists this clone with a count of one. The chain recombines TRBV2 with TRBJ2-7, with 7 bases identical to TRBD2. CDR1 and CDR2 (germline): SNHLY, FYNNEI. The CDR3 is made up of 15 amino acids. Unmatched junction bases numbered 11, after V lost 7 bases and J lost 2 bases. The CDR3 here is CASILSGGSTYEQYF. CDR3 sequence (DNA): TGTGCCAGCATTTTGTCGGGAGGCTCAACCTACGAGCAGTACTTC.

This clone is a singleton in its sample. The J gene is TRBJ2-1, the V gene TRBV28, with 8 bases lining up with TRBD1. The V segment lost 5 bases and the J segment 8 bases; nucleotides outside the gene matches: 5. Germline CDR1 MDHEN, CDR2 SYDVKM. The CDR3 spans 13 residues. CDR3 residues: CASSPFRGHEQFF. In nucleotides, the CDR3 is TGTGCCAGCAGTCCCTTCAGGGGGCATGAGCAGTTCTTC. Supplemented by reference TRBV28 and TRBJ2-1, the full variable domain reads DVKVTQSSRYLVKRTGEKVFLECVQDMDHENMFWYRQDPGLGLRLIYFSYDVKMKEKGDIPEGYSVSREKKERFSLILESASTNQTSMYLCASSPFRGHEQFFGPGTRLTVL.

The rearrangement links TRBV6-5 to TRBJ2-7; 8 positions agree with TRBD1. V dropped 6 bases and J dropped 3; count of bases not matched to a gene: 4. In germline, CDR1 is MNHEY, CDR2 SVGAGI. This CDR3 has 13 residues. CDR3 bases: TGTGCCAGCAGGTATACAGGGGGCTACGAGCAGTACTTC. Its protein product is CASRYTGGYEQYF.

The rearrangement joins TRBV5-6 to TRBJ1-1; D call uncertain. The V gene lost 0 bases and the J gene lost 8 bases, with 8 bases spanning the gap. In germline, CDR1 is SGHDT, CDR2 YYEEEE. This CDR3 contains 12 residues. Written as DNA, the CDR3 is TGTGCCAGCAGCTTGGTTATCGGGGAAGCTTTCTTT. It translates to CASSLVIGEAFF.

This chain joins TRBV19 and TRBJ2-2; D is perhaps TRBD2 (5 bases). V was shortened by 3 bases and J by 5 bases, with 13 bases between the two germline ends. Germline V gene sequence: CDR1 LNHDA, CDR2 SQIVND (reference sequence). The CDR3 is 15 amino acids. The CDR3 DNA follows: TGTGCCAGTAGTATTGTGGGAGAGGTAACCGGGGAGCTGTTTTTT. It translates to CASSIVGEVTGELFF.

The chain couples TRBV27 to TRBJ2-2, with 9 bases identical to TRBD1. This CDR3 region has 14 residues. Germline V gene sequence: CDR1 MNHEY, CDR2 SMNVEV (reference sequence). Losses at the gene ends were 7 bases for V and 4 bases for J; bases not matched to a gene: 4. CDR3 sequence reads: CASIGTGSTGELFF. For the CDR3, the DNA is TGTGCCAGCATCGGGACAGGGTCCACCGGGGAGCTGTTTTTT.

This clone has just a few counts. The V gene is TRBV5-1, the J gene TRBJ2-3, with D uncertain. The germline CDR1 and CDR2 sequences are SGHRS and YFSETQ. The CDR3 has 15 residues. The V and J ends lost 0 bases and 1 base respectively, with 9 bases between them. CDR3 residues: CASSLGPQGTDTQYF. The CDR3 DNA sequence: TGCGCCAGCAGCTTGGGGCCCCAGGGCACAGATACGCAGTATTTT.

The V gene is TRBV6-6, the J gene TRBJ1-4, with 9 bases matching TRBD1. The junction had 1 base not matched to a gene; V was cut back by 2 bases and J by 6 bases. The CDR3 totals 14 residues. Germline loops: CDR1 MNHNY, CDR2 SVGAGI (reference sequence). CDR3 loop: CASSYRQGDEKLFF. DNA for the CDR3: TGTGCCAGCAGTTACAGACAGGGGGATGAAAAACTGTTTTTT.

The J gene is TRBJ2-7, the V gene TRBV15, with D perhaps TRBD2 (5 bases). CDR1 and CDR2 (germline): LNHNV, YYDKDF (reference sequence). The CDR3 is made up of 15 amino acids. Trimming took 0 bases from V and 0 from J, leaving 9 bases between them. This CDR3 is CATSRDRGSSYEQYF. CDR3 sequence (DNA): TGTGCCACCAGCAGAGATCGGGGAAGCTCCTACGAGCAGTACTTC.

This sequence joins TRBV6-6 and TRBJ1-2; D unresolved. The CDR3 length is 14 residues. Trimming pared 0 bases from V and 4 bases from J, leaving 9 bases between. Germline V gene sequence: CDR1 MNHNY, CDR2 SVGAGI (reference sequence). The CDR3 loop is CASSYSYSSYGYTF. Here the CDR3 DNA reads TGTGCCAGCAGTTACTCGTACAGTTCCTATGGCTACACCTTC.

V is TRBV5-6 and J is TRBJ2-7; possibly TRBD2 for D (6 bases). The CDR3 loop spans 14 amino acids. Germline V lookup: CDR1 SGHDT, CDR2 YYEEEE. V shed 4 bases and J shed 9 bases, with 20 bases lying between them. In DNA, the CDR3 is TGTGCCAGCAGCAAGGCGGACTATCTTCTAGGGCAGTACTTC. It specifies CASSKADYLLGQYF.